This T cell receptor (beta chain) was captured in a study of cytomegalovirus exposure and HLA in healthy donors. Study-level findings and limits: Researchers left out some V segments, among them TRBV6-2 and TRBV6-3, as indistinguishable. Earlier analysis looked at TCR beta V segments, and most were productive about 90% or about 30% of the time. Upon later analysis, TCR association rates were observed to vary by HLA locus, being highest for DRB1 and lowest for HLA-C.

The CDR3 is 15 residues long. V lost 6 bases, J lost 4 bases, and 6 bases stayed unmatched. CDR1 and CDR2 from the germline V gene are SEHNR and FQNEAQ (reference sequence). Comments on this clone: Its antigen is unidentified.

A multiplex PCR was run with 60 Vbeta primers and 13 Jbeta primers. Authors' processing steps: Around 10 million of the 60 million to 90 million unique TCR beta chains counted in a later analysis were shared. Here immunoSEQ multiplex PCR was the method, and the copy in TCRdb shows in-frame clones only, minus some. That table gives V, J and clone size, and the DNA gave D and trimming. This table holds 150,000 to 200,000 clones, around 80% found once. The clonotype comes from a young man in good health and CMV-seropositive. The sample consisted of PBMCs. V gene TRBV7-9 combines with J gene TRBJ2-5; 12 bases fit TRBD2. The CDR3 loop is CASSPGLAGIETQYF. The CDR3 DNA reads TGTGCCAGCAGTCCCGGACTAGCGGGGATAGAGACCCAGTACTTC.